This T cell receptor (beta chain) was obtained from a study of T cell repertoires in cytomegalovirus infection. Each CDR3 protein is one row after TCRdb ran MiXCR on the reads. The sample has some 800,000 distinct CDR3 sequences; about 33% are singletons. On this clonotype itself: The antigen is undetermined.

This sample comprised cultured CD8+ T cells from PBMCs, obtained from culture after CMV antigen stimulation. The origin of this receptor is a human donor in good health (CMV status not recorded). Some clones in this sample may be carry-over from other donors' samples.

The CDR3 DNA reads TGTGCCAGCAGCCCCTGGGACCCCAAAATGACTGAAGCTTTCTTT. This gives the protein CASSPWDPKMTEAFF. The J gene is TRBJ1-1, the V gene TRBV11-2; tentatively, D is TRBD1 (5 bases). The CDR3 is 15 amino acids. Germline V gene data show CDR1 as SGHAT and CDR2 as FQNNGV. V was clipped by 5 bases and J by 5 bases, with 18 bases between them.